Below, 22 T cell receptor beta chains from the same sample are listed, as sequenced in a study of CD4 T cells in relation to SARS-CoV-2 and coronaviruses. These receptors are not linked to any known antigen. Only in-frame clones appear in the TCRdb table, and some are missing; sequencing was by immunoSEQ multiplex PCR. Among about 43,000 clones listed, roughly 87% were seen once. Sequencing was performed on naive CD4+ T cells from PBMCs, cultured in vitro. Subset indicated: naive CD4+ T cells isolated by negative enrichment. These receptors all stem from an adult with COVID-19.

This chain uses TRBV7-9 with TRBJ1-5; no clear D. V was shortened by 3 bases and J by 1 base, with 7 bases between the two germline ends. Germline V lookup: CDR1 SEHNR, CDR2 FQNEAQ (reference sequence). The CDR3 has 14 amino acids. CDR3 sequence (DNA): TGTGCCAGCAGCTTCGGTCCGAGCAATCAGCCCCAGCATTTT. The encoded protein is CASSFGPSNQPQHF. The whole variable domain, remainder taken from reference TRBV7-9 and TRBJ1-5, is DTGVSQNPRHKITKRGQNVTFRCDPISEHNRLYWYRQTLGQGPEFLTYFQNEAQLEKSRLLSDRFSAERPKGSFSTLEIQRTEQGDSAMYLCASSFGPSNQPQHFGDGTRLSIL.

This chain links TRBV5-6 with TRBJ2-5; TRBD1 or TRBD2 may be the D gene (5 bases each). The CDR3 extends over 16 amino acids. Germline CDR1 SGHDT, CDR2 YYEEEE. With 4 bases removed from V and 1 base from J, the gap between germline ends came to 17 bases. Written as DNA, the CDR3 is TGTGCCAGCAGCCTAGTAGCTGACGGGGCCCAAGAGACCCAGTACTTC. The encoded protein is CASSLVADGAQETQYF. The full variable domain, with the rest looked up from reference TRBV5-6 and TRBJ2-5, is DAGVTQSPTHLIKTRGQQVTLRCSPKSGHDTVSWYQQALGQGPQFIFQYYEEEERQRGNFPDRFSGHQFPNYSSELNVNALLLGDSALYLCASSLVADGAQETQYFGPGTRLLVL.

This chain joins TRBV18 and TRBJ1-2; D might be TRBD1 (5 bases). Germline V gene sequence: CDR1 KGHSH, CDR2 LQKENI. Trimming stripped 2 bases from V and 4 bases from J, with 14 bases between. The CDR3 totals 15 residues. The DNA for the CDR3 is TGTGCCAGCTCACCAAAAACAGGCTACCTCTATGGCTACACCTTC. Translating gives CASSPKTGYLYGYTF.

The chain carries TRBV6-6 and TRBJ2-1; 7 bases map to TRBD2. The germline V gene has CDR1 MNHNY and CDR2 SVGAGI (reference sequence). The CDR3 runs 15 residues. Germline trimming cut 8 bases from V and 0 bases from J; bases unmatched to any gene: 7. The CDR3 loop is CASGVSGTSYNEQFF. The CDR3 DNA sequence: TGTGCCAGCGGGGTCAGCGGGACCTCCTACAATGAGCAGTTCTTC.

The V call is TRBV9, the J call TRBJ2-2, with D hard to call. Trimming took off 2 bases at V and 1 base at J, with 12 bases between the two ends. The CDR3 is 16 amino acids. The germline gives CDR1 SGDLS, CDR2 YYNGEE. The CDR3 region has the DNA TGTGCCAGCAGCGTTAGTATATCTATGAACACCGGGGAGCTGTTTTTT. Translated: CASSVSISMNTGELFF. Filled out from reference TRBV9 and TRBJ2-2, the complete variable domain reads DSGVTQTPKHLITATGQRVTLRCSPRSGDLSVYWYQQSLDQGLQFLIQYYNGEERAKGNILERFSAQQFPDLHSELNLSSLELGDSALYFCASSVSISMNTGELFFGEGSRLTVL.

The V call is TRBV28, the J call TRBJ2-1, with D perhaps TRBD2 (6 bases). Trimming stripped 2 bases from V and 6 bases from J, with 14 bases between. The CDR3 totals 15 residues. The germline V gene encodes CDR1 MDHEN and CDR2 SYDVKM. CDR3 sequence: CASSLPGVAGNEQFF. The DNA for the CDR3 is TGTGCCAGCAGTTTACCGGGAGTCGCGGGCAATGAGCAGTTCTTC.

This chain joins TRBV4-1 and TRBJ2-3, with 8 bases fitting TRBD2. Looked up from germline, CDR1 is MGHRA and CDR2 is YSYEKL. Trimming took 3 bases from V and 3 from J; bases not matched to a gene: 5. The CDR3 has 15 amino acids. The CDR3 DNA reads TGCGCCAGCAGCCAGAGCGGGAGTGGTACAGATACGCAGTATTTT. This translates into CASSQSGSGTDTQYF.

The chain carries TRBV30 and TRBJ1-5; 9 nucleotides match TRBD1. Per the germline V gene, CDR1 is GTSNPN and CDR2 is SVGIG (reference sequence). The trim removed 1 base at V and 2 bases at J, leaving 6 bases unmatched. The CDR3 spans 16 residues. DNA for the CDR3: TGTGCCTGGAGTGCCCGGGACAGGGATGGCAATCAGCCCCAGCATTTT. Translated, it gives CAWSARDRDGNQPQHF.

CDR3 in DNA: TGTGCCAGCAGCCAAGATCTTTCCTACGAGCAGTACTTC. Translation: CASSQDLSYEQYF. J is TRBJ2-7 and V is TRBV3-1 (or the pseudogene TRBV3-2); D not certain. The germline CDR1 and CDR2 sequences are LGHDT and YNNKEL (reference sequence). The V end lost 0 bases, the J end lost 1 base, and 4 bases lay between the germline ends. The CDR3 consists of 13 residues.

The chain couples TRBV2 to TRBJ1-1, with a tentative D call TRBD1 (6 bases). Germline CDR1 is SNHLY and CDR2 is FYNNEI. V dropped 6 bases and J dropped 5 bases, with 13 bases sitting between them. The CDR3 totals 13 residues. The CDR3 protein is CASRTTGWTEAFF. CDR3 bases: TGTGCCAGCAGGACGACAGGTTGGACTGAAGCTTTCTTT.

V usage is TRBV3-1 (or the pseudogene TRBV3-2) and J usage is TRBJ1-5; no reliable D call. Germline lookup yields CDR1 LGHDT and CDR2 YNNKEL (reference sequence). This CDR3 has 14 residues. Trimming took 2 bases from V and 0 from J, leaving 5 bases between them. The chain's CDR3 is CASSQQVSNQPQHF. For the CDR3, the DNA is TGTGCCAGCAGCCAACAGGTTAGCAATCAGCCCCAGCATTTT.

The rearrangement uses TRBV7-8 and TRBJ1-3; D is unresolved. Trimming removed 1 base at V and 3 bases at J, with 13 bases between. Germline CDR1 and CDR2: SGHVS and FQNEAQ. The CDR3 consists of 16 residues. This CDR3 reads CASSLGSRQDGNTIYF. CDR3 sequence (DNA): TGTGCCAGCAGCTTAGGGTCCCGCCAAGATGGAAACACCATATATTTT.

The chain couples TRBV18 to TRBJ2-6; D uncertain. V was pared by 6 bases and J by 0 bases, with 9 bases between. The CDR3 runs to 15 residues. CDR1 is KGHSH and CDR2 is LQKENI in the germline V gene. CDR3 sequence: CASSPSLSGANVLTF. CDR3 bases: TGTGCCAGCTCGCCTTCACTCTCTGGGGCCAACGTCCTGACTTTC. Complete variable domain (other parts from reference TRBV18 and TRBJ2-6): NAGVMQNPRHLVRRRGQEARLRCSPMKGHSHVYWYRQLPEEGLKFMVYLQKENIIDESGMPKERFSAEFPKEGPSILRIQQVVRGDSAAYFCASSPSLSGANVLTFGAGSRLTVL.

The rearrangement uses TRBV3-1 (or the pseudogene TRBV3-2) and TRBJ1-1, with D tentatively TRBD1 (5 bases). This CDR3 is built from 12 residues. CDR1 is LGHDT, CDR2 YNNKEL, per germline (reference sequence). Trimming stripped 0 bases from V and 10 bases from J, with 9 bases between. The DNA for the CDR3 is TGTGCCAGCAGCCAAGATGGGGGACGAGCTTTCTTT. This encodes CASSQDGGRAFF.

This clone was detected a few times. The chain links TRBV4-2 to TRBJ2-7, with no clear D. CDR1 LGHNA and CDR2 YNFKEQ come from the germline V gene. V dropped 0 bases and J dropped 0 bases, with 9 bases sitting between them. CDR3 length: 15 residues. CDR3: CASSQDIGFSYEQYF. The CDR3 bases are TGTGCCAGCAGCCAAGATATAGGCTTCTCCTACGAGCAGTACTTC.

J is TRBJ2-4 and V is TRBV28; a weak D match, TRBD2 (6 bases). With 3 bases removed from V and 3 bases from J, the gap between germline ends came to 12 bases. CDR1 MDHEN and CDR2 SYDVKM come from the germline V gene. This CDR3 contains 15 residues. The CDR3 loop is CASSFLEGGKNIQYF. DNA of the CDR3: TGTGCCAGCAGTTTTTTGGAGGGAGGCAAAAACATTCAGTACTTC.

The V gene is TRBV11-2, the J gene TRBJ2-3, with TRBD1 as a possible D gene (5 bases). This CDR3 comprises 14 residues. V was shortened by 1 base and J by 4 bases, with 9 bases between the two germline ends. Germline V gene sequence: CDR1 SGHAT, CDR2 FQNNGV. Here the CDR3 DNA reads TGTGCCAGCAGCTTAGTTTGGGGCCCAGATACGCAGTATTTT. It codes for CASSLVWGPDTQYF.

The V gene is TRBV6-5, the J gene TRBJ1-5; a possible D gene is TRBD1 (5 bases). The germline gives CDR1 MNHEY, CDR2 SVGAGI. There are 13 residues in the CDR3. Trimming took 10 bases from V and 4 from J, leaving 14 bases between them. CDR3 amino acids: CATSRDLNQPQHF. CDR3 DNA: TGTGCCACAAGCCGGGACCTTAATCAGCCCCAGCATTTT.

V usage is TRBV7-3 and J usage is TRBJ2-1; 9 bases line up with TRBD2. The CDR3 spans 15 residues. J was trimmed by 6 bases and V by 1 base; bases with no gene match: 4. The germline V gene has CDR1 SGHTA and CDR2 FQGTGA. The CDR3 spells CASSLSLAGSNEQFF. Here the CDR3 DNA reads TGTGCCAGCAGCTTAAGCCTAGCGGGGTCCAATGAGCAGTTCTTC.

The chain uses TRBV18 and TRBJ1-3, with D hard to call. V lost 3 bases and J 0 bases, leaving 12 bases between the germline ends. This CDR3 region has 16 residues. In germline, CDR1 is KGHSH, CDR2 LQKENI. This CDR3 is CASSPAAPYSGNTIYF. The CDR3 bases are TGTGCCAGCTCACCGGCGGCACCGTACTCTGGAAACACCATATATTTT.

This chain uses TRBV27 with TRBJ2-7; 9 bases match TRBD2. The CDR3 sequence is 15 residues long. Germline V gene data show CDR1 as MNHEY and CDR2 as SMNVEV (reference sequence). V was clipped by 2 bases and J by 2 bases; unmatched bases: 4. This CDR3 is CASSLRLAGTYEQYF. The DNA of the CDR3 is TGTGCCAGCAGTTTAAGGCTAGCGGGAACCTACGAGCAGTACTTC.

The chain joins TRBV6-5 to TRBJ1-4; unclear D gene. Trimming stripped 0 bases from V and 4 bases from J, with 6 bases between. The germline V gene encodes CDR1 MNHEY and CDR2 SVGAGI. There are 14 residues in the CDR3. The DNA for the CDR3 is TGTGCCAGCAGTTACTCGGCGGGTAATGAAAAACTGTTTTTT. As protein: CASSYSAGNEKLFF.